The 11 T cell receptor beta chains reported below all come from one sample, sequenced in a study of blood T cell repertoires in COVID-19 (dated by TCRdb to 2020 to 2021). The receptor library was made with the immunoSEQ multiplex PCR assay. The immuneACCESS repertoire file appears here via TCRdb, limited to in-frame rearrangements. These files lack a portion of the clones; in checked studies, under half of the deficit traces to unresolved V genes, and the cause of the others is not known. For this sample there are under 150,000 clones; roughly three quarters appear just once. Of the sample, about 8.6% falls within the top ten clones. The source material was peripheral blood. These receptor sequences come from a man between 45 and 60 years old with active or convalescent COVID-19.

The chain combines TRBV28 with TRBJ2-2; 10 bases fit TRBD2. The V segment lost 5 bases and the J segment 3 bases; nucleotides outside the gene matches: 3. Germline V gives CDR1 MDHEN, CDR2 SYDVKM. CDR3 length: 15 residues. The CDR3 nucleotides are TGTGCCAGCAGTACACTAGCGGGGCACACCGGGGAGCTGTTTTTT. Translated: CASSTLAGHTGELFF.

A few counts support this clone. The chain couples TRBV29-1 to TRBJ1-2, with D possibly TRBD1 on 5 matching bases. The germline V and J ends were trimmed by 6 bases and 6 bases, with 20 bases remaining between them. This CDR3 has 14 amino acids. The V gene's germline CDR1 is SQVTM and CDR2 ANQGSEA. CDR3 protein: CSVRAGGPLNGYTF. The CDR3 DNA follows: TGCAGCGTAAGGGCCGGGGGTCCCCTGAATGGCTACACCTTC.

A single count supports this clone. This chain links TRBV29-1 with TRBJ2-7, with TRBD2 identical over 14 bases. From germline, CDR1 is SQVTM and CDR2 ANQGSEA. This CDR3 contains 14 residues. Trimming at V came to 8 bases and at J to 5 bases, leaving 8 bases not matched to a gene. The chain's CDR3 is CSPRTSGRMNEQYF. CDR3 sequence (DNA): TGCAGCCCCCGGACTAGCGGGAGGATGAACGAGCAGTACTTC.

This chain links TRBV18 with TRBJ1-3; tentative D call: TRBD1 (5 bases). Trimming cost V 3 bases and J 3 bases, with 18 bases left between them. CDR3 length: 17 residues. CDR1 and CDR2 (germline): KGHSH, LQKENI. This CDR3 reads CASSPIGQGSGGNTIYF. The CDR3 DNA sequence: TGTGCCAGCTCACCGATTGGTCAGGGATCGGGTGGAAACACCATATATTTT.

The chain couples TRBV27 to TRBJ1-6; TRBD1 agrees at 9 bases. CDR1 MNHEY and CDR2 SMNVEV come from the germline V gene (reference sequence). The CDR3 runs to 18 residues. After removal of 3 bases from V and 3 bases from J, the junction contained 9 bases not matched to a gene. In DNA, the CDR3 is TGTGCCAGCAGTTTTAATGGGGGGACAGGGTTCTATAATTCACCCCTCCACTTT. The encoded protein is CASSFNGGTGFYNSPLHF.

The gene calls are TRBV9 and TRBJ2-1, with 9 bases lining up with TRBD2. The CDR3 has 16 residues. V trimming: 3 bases; J trimming: 5 bases; junction bases outside the gene matches: 9. The germline V gene has CDR1 SGDLS and CDR2 YYNGEE. Here the CDR3 reads CASSGGLATLNNEQFF. CDR3 nucleotide sequence: TGTGCCAGCAGCGGGGGACTAGCTACTTTAAACAATGAGCAGTTCTTC.

This clone has a single count. The chain couples TRBV7-3 to TRBJ2-3; a weak D match, TRBD1 (5 bases). The CDR3 extends over 16 amino acids. Germline CDR1 and CDR2: SGHTA and FQGTGA. Trimming shortened V by 5 bases and J by 0 bases, and 15 bases separated the two germline ends. The CDR3 bases are TGTGCCAGCAGCGTAGGGGCCGATCGGAGCACAGATACGCAGTATTTT. Amino acid sequence: CASSVGADRSTDTQYF. The whole variable domain, filled in from reference TRBV7-3 and TRBJ2-3, reads GAGVSQTPSNKVTEKGKYVELRCDPISGHTALYWYRQSLGQGPEFLIYFQGTGAADDSGLPNDRFFAVRPEGSVSTLKIQRTERGDSAVYLCASSVGADRSTDTQYFGPGTRLTVL.

The rearrangement links TRBV9 to TRBJ2-1, with 16 nucleotides matching TRBD2. Per germline, CDR1 SGDLS and CDR2 YYNGEE. Trimming cost V 4 bases and J 0 bases; bases outside gene matches: 4. The CDR3 runs 18 residues. CDR3 region: CASSWGLAGGSSYNEQFF. The CDR3 region has the DNA TGTGCCAGCAGCTGGGGACTAGCGGGAGGGAGCTCCTACAATGAGCAGTTCTTC. Looking up the rest from reference TRBV9 and TRBJ2-1 gives the full variable domain: DSGVTQTPKHLITATGQRVTLRCSPRSGDLSVYWYQQSLDQGLQFLIQYYNGEERAKGNILERFSAQQFPDLHSELNLSSLELGDSALYFCASSWGLAGGSSYNEQFFGPGTRLTVL.

This chain uses TRBV10-2 with TRBJ2-5; the match to TRBD2 covers 16 bases. CDR1 is WSHSY and CDR2 is SAAADI in the germline V gene. Germline trimming cut 1 base from V and 5 bases from J; bases unmatched to any gene: 13. The CDR3 runs 20 residues. This chain's CDR3 is CASSEFSVPGLAGGQETQYF. The CDR3, as DNA: TGCGCCAGCAGTGAGTTCTCAGTACCGGGACTAGCGGGAGGGCAGGAGACCCAGTACTTC.

The V gene is TRBV7-8, the J gene TRBJ2-2, with 7 bases matching TRBD2. The CDR3 extends over 15 amino acids. Trimming removed 0 bases from V and 5 bases from J; junction bases left unmatched: 3. Germline lookup yields CDR1 SGHVS and CDR2 FQNEAQ. CDR3 in DNA: TGTGCCAGCAGCTTAGCGGCGGGAGCGACCGGGGAGCTGTTTTTT. Its translation is CASSLAAGATGELFF.

The chain couples TRBV7-8 to TRBJ1-2, with D maybe TRBD1 (5 bases). This CDR3 contains 14 residues. Trimming took off 5 bases at V and 4 bases at J, with 14 bases between the two ends. The germline V gene has CDR1 SGHVS and CDR2 FQNEAQ. The chain's CDR3 is CASSARDSSYGYTF. The CDR3 DNA is TGTGCCAGCAGCGCCAGGGACTCCTCCTATGGCTACACCTTC. The full variable domain, completed using reference TRBV7-8 and TRBJ1-2, is GAGVSQSPRYKVAKRGQDVALRCDPISGHVSLFWYQQALGQGPEFLTYFQNEAQLDKSGLPSDRFFAERPEGSVSTLKIQRTQQEDSAVYLCASSARDSSYGYTFGSGTRLTVV.